This T cell receptor beta chain is drawn from a study of T cell repertoires in cytomegalovirus infection. MiXCR, applied by TCRdb to the reads, yields one record per CDR3 protein. The table lists about 310,000 distinct CDR3 sequences, approximately 25% of them singletons, with roughly 14% in the top ten. To note about this clonotype: Its antigen is not known.

This sequence originates from a human donor in good health (CMV status not recorded). Some clones in this sample may be carry-over from other donors' samples. The sequenced sample was cultured PBMCs, obtained from culture after CMV antigen stimulation.

The CDR3 is CASRFQDTRNQPQHF. The CDR3 bases are TGTGCCAGCAGGTTTCAGGACACCCGTAATCAGCCCCAGCATTTT. This chain connects TRBV12-3 or TRBV12-4 to TRBJ1-5; weak D call: TRBD1 (5 bases). There are 15 residues in the CDR3. Trimming took off 6 bases at V and 4 bases at J, with 16 bases between the two ends.